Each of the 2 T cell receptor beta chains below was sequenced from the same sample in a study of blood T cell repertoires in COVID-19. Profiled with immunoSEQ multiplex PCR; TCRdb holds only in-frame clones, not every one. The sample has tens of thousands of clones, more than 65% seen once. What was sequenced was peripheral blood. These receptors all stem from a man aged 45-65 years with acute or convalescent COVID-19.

The CDR3 DNA sequence: TGTGCCAGCTCACCAGATGGGGCTGGATCTGGGGCCAACGTCCTGACTTTC. Translated, it gives CASSPDGAGSGANVLTF. This chain connects TRBV18 to TRBJ2-6; possible D gene TRBD1, 5 bases. CDR1 and CDR2 from the germline V gene are KGHSH and LQKENI. Between the trimmed V and J ends, which lost 2 bases and 1 base, there was a span of 12 bases. The CDR3 totals 17 residues.

Here the CDR3 reads CASSLKGHRDRELAKNIQYF. DNA for the CDR3: TGTGCCAGCAGTTTAAAGGGGCACCGGGACAGGGAGCTAGCCAAAAACATTCAGTACTTC. The gene calls are TRBV28 and TRBJ2-4, with 9 bases fitting TRBD1. From germline, CDR1 is MDHEN and CDR2 SYDVKM. V shed 2 bases and J 0 bases; nucleotides not matched to a gene: 14. The CDR3 contains 20 residues.